This T cell receptor (beta chain) was identified in a study of graft-versus-host responses after intestinal transplantation. Background on the study: Tacrolimus plus steroids were given to all recipients for about three years, preceded by anti-thymocyte globulin induction. Study results and caveats: Early post-transplant HvG declines were associated with peak circulating GvH clone levels. GvH clones turned up in recipient marrow; some had shown up first in ileum or blood. In patients with graft-donor T cell macrochimerism, allograft graft-versus-host to host-versus-graft clonal ratios were high.

Regarding this clone: Its antigen remains unidentified.

Only in-frame clones appear in the TCRdb table, and some are missing; sequencing was by immunoSEQ multiplex PCR. The sample carries 29,000 or so clones, just under 95% recorded once. The sequences come from PBMCs, collected approximately 66 days after intestinal transplant. This sequence was found in a human patient who received an intestinal transplant, so some T cells may come from the graft donor.

The DNA of the CDR3 is TGTGCCATCAGTGTCGCTAGCGGAGATACGCAGTATTTT. Its translation is CAISVASGDTQYF. The chain has TRBV10-3 and TRBJ2-3; 7 nucleotides match TRBD2. This CDR3 contains 13 residues. Germline assignment: CDR1 ENHRY and CDR2 SYGVKD. After removal of 4 bases from V and 5 bases from J, the junction contained 3 bases not matched to a gene.